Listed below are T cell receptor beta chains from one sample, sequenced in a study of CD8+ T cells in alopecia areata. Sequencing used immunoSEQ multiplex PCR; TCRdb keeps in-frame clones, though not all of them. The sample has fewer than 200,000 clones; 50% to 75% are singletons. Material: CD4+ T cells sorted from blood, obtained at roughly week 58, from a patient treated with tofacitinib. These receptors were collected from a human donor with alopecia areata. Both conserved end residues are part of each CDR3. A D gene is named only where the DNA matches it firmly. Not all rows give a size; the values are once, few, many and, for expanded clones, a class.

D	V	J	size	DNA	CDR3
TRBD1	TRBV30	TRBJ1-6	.	TGTGCGTTGACCGTCCAGGGGGGAGATTCACCCCTCCACTTT	CALTVQGGDSPLHF
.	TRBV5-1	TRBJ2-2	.	TGCGCCAGCAGCTTTCCCGGGGAGCTGTTTTTT	CASSFPGELFF
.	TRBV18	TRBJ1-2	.	TGTGCCAGCTCACCGCAGGCGTCCGATGGCTACACCTTC	CASSPQASDGYTF
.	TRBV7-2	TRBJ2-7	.	TGTGCCAGCAGCTCTCTAAGGGACCTCTCCTACGAGCAGTACTTC	CASSSLRDLSYEQYF
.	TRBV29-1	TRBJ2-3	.	TGCAGCGTTGTAAGGCGGGGTCGCACAGATACGCAGTATTTT	CSVVRRGRTDTQYF
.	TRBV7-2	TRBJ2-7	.	TGTGCCAGCAGCCCCTCATACCCGTACGAGCAGTACTTC	CASSPSYPYEQYF
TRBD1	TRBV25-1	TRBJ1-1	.	TGTGCCAGCGTAAGGACAGGGGGCGAGAACACTGAAGCTTTCTTT	CASVRTGGENTEAFF
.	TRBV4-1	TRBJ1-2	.	TGCGCCAGCAGCCAAGATTTGTCGGTGCGGGGTGGCTACACCTTC	CASSQDLSVRGGYTF
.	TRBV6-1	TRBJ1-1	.	TGTGCCAGCAGTGTCCGGGACATCCAGGGAGAAGCTTTCTTT	CASSVRDIQGEAFF
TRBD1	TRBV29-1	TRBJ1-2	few	TGCAGCGACGGGGACAGTTGGGGCTACACCTTC	CSDGDSWGYTF
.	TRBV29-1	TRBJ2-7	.	TGCAGCGTTGAAAAAACAGGAACCTACGAGCAGTACTTC	CSVEKTGTYEQYF
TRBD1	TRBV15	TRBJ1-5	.	TGTGCCACCAGCAGAGATCCCTTAACAGGGGGCAATCAGCCCCAGCATTTT	CATSRDPLTGGNQPQHF
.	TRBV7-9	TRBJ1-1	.	TGTGCCAGCAGTCCACCAAGGAGGAACACTGAAGCTTTCTTT	CASSPPRRNTEAFF
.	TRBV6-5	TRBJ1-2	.	TGTGCCAGCAGTTACGGCAGGGACTATGGCTACACCTTC	CASSYGRDYGYTF
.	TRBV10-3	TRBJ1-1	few	TGTGCCATCCGAACCTCAGGGGAAATCACTGAAGCTTTCTTT	CAIRTSGEITEAFF
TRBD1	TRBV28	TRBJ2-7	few	TGTGCCAGCAGTTTCGATCCGGGACAGGGGAGCCACGAGCAGTACTTC	CASSFDPGQGSHEQYF
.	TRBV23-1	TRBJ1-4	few	TGCGCCAGCAGTCAATTCGAAATCATCGTGAGTGAAAAACTGTTTTTT	CASSQFEIIVSEKLFF
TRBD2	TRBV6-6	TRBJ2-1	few	TGTGCCAGCAGTTCTAGCGGGGGGATGAACAATGAGCAGTTCTTC	CASSSSGGMNNEQFF
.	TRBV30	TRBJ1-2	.	TGTGCCTGGAGCAGGGACGGGTACTATGGCTACACCTTC	CAWSRDGYYGYTF
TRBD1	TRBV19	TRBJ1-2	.	TGTGCCAGTAGTAAGGCCGGGACAGTCTATGGCTACACCTTC	CASSKAGTVYGYTF
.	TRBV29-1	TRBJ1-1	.	TGCAGCGTGTCTGGACTGTTGAACACTGAAGCTTTCTTT	CSVSGLLNTEAFF
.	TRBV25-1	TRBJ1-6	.	TGTGCCAGCATTTCAGGGGCGAATTCACCCCTCCACTTT	CASISGANSPLHF
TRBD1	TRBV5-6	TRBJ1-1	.	TGTGCCAGCAGCTTGATAAACAGGGGATTAATGAACACTGAAGCTTTCTTT	CASSLINRGLMNTEAFF
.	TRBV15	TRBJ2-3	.	TGTGCCACCAGCAGAGATTTGGATACGCAGTATTTT	CATSRDLDTQYF
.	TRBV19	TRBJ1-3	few	TGTGCCAGTAGTATTGTAGCCGGAAACACCATATATTTT	CASSIVAGNTIYF
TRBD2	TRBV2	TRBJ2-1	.	TGTGCCAGCAGTTCCCAGACTAGCGGGGCATACAATGAGCAGTTCTTC	CASSSQTSGAYNEQFF
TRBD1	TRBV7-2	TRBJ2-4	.	TGTGCCAGCAGCTTAGTCGGGACAGGGGTAGCCAAAAACATTCAGTACTTC	CASSLVGTGVAKNIQYF
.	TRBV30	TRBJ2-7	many	TGTGCCTGGCGGACAGGGACTACCTACGAGCAGTACTTC	CAWRTGTTYEQYF